This TCR beta chain comes out of a study of CD8 T cells in ankylosing spondylitis. Per germline, CDR1 LGHNA and CDR2 YNFKEQ. The CDR3 runs 17 residues. V lost 1 base to trimming and J lost 1 base; unmatched junction nucleotides: 5. Study outcomes and limitations: Blood from ankylosing spondylitis patients appeared to carry a characteristic eight-variant TCR beta motif. Reportedly, matched ankylosing spondylitis synovial fluid was significantly enriched for disease-linked clones.

A note on this clonotype: The antigen is not known.

Quantitative 5'-RACE was performed with molecular barcodes, and it yielded the TCR beta libraries. TCRdb used MiXCR to reprocess the 5' RACE reads, holding one entry per CDR3 protein. The sample records roughly 450,000 distinct CDR3 sequences, 20% to 30% being singletons. The rearrangement uses TRBV4-2 and TRBJ1-2; 11 bases agree with TRBD1. The sequenced sample consisted of blood, either unsorted or a sorted T cell fraction (not recorded which). The receptor's source is a male donor with ankylosing spondylitis. The CDR3 sequence: CASSQVGGQGVNYGYTF. The CDR3 DNA sequence: TGTGCCAGCAGCCAAGTTGGGGGACAGGGGGTTAACTATGGCTACACCTTC.